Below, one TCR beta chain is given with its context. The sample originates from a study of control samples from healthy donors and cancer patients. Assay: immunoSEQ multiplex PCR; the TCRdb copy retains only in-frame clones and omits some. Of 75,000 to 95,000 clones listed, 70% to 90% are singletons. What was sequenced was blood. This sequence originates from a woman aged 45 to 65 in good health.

The CDR3 nucleotides read TGTGCCTGGGGGCCCCTTCAACAGTCACCCCTCCACTTT. This translates into CAWGPLQQSPLHF. V is TRBV30 and J is TRBJ1-6, with D uncertain. This CDR3 region has 13 residues. V lost 5 bases, J lost 10 bases, and 15 bases lay in between. Germline V gives CDR1 GTSNPN, CDR2 SVGIG (reference sequence).